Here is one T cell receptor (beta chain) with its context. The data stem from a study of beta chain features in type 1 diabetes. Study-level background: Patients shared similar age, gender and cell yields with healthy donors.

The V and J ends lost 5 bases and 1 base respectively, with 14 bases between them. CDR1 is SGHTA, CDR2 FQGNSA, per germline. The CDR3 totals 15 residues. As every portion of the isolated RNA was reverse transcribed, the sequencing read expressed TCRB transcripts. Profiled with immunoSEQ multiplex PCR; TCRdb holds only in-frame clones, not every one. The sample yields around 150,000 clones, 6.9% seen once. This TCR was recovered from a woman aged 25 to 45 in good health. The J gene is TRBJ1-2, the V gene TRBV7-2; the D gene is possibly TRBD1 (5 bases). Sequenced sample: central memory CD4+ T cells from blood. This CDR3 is CASSTQGTVNYGYTF. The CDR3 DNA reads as TGTGCCAGCAGCACGCAGGGAACCGTTAACTATGGCTACACCTTC.